This T cell receptor beta chain was profiled in a study of blood T cells in healthy people across ages. Study results and caveats: Estimated diversity that came from one million T cells was considered an underestimate. Higher diversity and more naive CD4+ cells were features of long-lived donors, compared to aged donors. The percentage of naive T cells correlated strongly with TCR beta diversity.

Together with a sample-barcoded 5' primer, a J-beta primer mix was included in a second PCR lasting about 6 to 11 cycles. Each CDR3 protein gets one entry after TCRdb re-called the 5' RACE reads with MiXCR. The sample lists around 780,000 distinct CDR3 sequences, 45% to 70% seen once, with 20% to 30% in the top ten. The V gene's germline CDR1 is MNHEY and CDR2 SVGEGT. V shed 2 bases and J 3 bases; nucleotides not matched to a gene: 7. This CDR3 spans 16 amino acids. Only a few counts were recorded for this clonotype. What it binds is not known. The J gene is TRBJ2-7, the V gene TRBV6-2 or TRBV6-3, with 10 bases lining up with TRBD1. The sequence was obtained from a man aged 40-49 years in good health. The sample taken for sequencing was blood. The CDR3 region is CASSYTTGTGVYEQYF. For the CDR3, the DNA is TGTGCCAGCAGTTACACAACCGGGACAGGGGTCTACGAGCAGTACTTC.